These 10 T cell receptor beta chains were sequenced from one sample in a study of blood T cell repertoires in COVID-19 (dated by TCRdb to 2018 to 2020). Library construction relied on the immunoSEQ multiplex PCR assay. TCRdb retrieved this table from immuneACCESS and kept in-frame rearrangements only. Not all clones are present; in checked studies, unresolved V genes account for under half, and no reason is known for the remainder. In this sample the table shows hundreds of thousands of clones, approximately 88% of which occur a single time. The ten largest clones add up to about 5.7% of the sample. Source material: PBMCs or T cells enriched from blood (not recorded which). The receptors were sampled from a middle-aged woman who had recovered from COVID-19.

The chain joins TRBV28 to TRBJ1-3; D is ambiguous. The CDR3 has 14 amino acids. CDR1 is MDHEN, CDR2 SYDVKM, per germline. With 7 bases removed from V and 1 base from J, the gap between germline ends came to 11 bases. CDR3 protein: CASTDAGSGNTIYF. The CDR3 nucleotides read TGTGCCAGCACCGACGCGGGGTCTGGAAACACCATATATTTT. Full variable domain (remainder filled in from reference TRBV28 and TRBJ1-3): DVKVTQSSRYLVKRTGEKVFLECVQDMDHENMFWYRQDPGLGLRLIYFSYDVKMKEKGDIPEGYSVSREKKERFSLILESASTNQTSMYLCASTDAGSGNTIYFGEGSWLTVV.

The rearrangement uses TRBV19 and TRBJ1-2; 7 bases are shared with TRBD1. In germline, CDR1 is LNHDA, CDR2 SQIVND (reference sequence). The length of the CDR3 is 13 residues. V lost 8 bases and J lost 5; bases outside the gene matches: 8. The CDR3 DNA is TGTGCCAGTCAGGCAAACAGGGGTTATGGCTACACCTTC. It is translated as CASQANRGYGYTF.

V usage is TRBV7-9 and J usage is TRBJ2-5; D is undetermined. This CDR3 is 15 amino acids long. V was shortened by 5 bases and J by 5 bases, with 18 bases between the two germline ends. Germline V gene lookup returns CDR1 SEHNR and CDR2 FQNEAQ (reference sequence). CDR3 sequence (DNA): TGTGCCAGCAGCCCATCCCTAGGCGGTCGGGAGACCCAGTACTTC. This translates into CASSPSLGGRETQYF.

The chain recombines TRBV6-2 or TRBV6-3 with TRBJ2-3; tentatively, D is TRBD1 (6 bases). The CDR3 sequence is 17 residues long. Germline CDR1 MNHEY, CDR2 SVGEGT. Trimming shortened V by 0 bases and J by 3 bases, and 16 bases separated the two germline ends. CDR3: CASSYSTPGRGTDTQYF. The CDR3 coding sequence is TGTGCCAGCAGTTACTCGACCCCGGGCAGGGGTACAGATACGCAGTATTTT.

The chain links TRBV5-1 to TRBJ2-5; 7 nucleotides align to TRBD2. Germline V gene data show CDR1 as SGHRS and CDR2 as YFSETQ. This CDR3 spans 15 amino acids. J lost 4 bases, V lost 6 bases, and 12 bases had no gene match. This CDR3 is CASTQRAGDRETQYF. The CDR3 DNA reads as TGCGCCAGCACCCAGCGGGCGGGAGATCGAGAGACCCAGTACTTC.

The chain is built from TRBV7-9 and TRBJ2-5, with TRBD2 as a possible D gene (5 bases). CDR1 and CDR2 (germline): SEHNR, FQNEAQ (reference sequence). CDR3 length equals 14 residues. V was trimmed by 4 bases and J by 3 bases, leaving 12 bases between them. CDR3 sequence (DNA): TGTGCCAGCAGCTCTGCGGCGGGCGAAGAGACCCAGTACTTC. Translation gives CASSSAAGEETQYF.

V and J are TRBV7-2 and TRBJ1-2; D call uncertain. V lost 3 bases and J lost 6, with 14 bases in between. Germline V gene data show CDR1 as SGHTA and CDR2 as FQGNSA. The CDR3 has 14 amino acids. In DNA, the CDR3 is TGTGCCAGCAGCTTGTCAGGTGAGCCGAATGGCTACACCTTC. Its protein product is CASSLSGEPNGYTF.

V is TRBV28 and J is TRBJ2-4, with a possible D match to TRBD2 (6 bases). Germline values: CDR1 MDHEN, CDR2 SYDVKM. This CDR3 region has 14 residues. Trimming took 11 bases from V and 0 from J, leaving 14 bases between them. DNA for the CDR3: TGTGCCTGCGGGGCGAGACTAGCCAAAAACATTCAGTACTTC. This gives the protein CACGARLAKNIQYF. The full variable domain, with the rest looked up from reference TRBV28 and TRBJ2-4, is DVKVTQSSRYLVKRTGEKVFLECVQDMDHENMFWYRQDPGLGLRLIYFSYDVKMKEKGDIPEGYSVSREKKERFSLILESASTNQTSMYLCACGARLAKNIQYFGAGTRLSVL.

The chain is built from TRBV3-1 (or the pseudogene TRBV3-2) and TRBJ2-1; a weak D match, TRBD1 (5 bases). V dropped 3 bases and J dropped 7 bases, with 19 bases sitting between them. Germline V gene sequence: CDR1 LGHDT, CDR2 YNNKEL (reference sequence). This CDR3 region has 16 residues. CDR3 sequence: CASSQALSVAGNEQFF. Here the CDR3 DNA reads TGTGCCAGCAGCCAGGCCCTTTCGGTAGCAGGGAATGAGCAGTTCTTC.

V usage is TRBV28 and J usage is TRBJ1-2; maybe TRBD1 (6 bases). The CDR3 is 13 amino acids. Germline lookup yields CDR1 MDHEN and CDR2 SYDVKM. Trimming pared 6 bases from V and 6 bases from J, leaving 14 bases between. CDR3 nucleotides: TGTGCCAGCAGCCGCCCCCCAGGGGATGGCTACACCTTC. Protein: CASSRPPGDGYTF.